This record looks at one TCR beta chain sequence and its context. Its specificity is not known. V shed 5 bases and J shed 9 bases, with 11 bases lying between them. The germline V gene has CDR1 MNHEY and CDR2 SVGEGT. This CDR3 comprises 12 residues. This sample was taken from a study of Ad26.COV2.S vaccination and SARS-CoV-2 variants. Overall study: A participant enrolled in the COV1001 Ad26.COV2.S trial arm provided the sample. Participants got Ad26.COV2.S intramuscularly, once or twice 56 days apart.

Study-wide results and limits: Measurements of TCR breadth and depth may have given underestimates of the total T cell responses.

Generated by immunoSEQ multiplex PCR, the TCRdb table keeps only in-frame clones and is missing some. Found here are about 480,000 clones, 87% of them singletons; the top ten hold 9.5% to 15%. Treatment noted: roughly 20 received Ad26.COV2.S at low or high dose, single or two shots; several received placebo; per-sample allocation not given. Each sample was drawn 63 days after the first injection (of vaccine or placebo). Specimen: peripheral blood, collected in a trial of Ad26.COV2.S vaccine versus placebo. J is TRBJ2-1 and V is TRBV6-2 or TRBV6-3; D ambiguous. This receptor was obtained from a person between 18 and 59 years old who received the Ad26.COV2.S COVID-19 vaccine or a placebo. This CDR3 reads CASSQTTGEQFF. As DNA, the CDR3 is TGTGCCAGCAGTCAAACCACGGGTGAGCAGTTCTTC.